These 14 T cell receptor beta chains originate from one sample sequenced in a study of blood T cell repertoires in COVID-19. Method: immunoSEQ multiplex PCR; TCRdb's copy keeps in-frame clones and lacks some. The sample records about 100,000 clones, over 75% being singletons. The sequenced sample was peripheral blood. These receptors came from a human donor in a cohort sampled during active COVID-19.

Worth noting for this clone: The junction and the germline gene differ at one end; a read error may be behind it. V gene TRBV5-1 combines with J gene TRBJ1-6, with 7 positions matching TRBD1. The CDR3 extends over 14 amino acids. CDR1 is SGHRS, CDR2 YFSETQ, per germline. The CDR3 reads CASRLGQSNSPLHF. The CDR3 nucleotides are TGCGCCAGCAGATTGGGACAGAGCAATTCACCCCTCCACTTT.

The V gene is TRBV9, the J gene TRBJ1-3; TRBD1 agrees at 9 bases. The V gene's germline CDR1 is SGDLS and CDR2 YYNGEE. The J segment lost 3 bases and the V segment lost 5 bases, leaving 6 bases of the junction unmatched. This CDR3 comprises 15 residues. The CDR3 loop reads CASRPGTGFGNTIYF. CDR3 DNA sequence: TGTGCCAGCAGGCCCGGGACAGGGTTTGGAAACACCATATATTTT. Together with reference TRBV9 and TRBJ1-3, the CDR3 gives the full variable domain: DSGVTQTPKHLITATGQRVTLRCSPRSGDLSVYWYQQSLDQGLQFLIQYYNGEERAKGNILERFSAQQFPDLHSELNLSSLELGDSALYFCASRPGTGFGNTIYFGEGSWLTVV.

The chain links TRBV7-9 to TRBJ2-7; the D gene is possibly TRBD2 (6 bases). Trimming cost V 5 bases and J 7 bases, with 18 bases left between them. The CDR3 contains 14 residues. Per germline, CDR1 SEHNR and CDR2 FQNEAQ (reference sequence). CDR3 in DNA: TGTGCCAGCAGCCAGACGCAGGGAGGAGGGGAGCAGTACTTC. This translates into CASSQTQGGGEQYF.

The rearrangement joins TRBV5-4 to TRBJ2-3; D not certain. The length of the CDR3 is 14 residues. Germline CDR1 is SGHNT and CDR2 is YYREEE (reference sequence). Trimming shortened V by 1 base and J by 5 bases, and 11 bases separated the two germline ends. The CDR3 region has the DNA TGTGCCAGCAGCTTGCCGGAGATGCAAGATACGCAGTATTTT. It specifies CASSLPEMQDTQYF.

This CDR3 is CASKRMIQGGNEQFF. CDR3 nucleotide sequence: TGTGCCAGCAAGCGGATGATACAGGGGGGCAATGAGCAGTTCTTC. This chain links TRBV27 with TRBJ2-1, with 8 bases aligning to TRBD1. Trimming cost V 7 bases and J 6 bases; bases outside gene matches: 11. The CDR3 sequence is 15 residues long. Germline V lookup: CDR1 MNHEY, CDR2 SMNVEV (reference sequence).

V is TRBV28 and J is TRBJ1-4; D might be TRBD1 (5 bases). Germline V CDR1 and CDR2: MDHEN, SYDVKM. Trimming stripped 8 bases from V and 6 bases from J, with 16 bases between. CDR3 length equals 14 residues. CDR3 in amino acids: CASRWGGGDEKLFF. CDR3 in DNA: TGTGCCAGCCGATGGGGCGGAGGGGATGAAAAACTGTTTTTT.

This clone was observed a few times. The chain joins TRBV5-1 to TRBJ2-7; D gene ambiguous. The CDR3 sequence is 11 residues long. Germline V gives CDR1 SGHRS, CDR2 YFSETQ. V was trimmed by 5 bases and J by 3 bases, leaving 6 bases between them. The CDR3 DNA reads TGCGCCAGCAGGCTAGACTACGAGCAGTACTTC. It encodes CASRLDYEQYF.

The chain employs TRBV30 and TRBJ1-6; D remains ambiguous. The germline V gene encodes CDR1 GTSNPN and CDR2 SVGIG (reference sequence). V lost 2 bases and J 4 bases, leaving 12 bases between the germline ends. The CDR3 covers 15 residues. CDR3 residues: CAWSLSSGYNSPLHF. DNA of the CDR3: TGTGCCTGGAGTCTCTCCTCCGGGTATAATTCACCCCTCCACTTT. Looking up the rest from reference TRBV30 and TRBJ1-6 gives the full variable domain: SQTIHQWPATLVQPVGSPLSLECTVEGTSNPNLYWYRQAAGRGLQLLFYSVGIGQISSEVPQNLSASRPQDRQFILSSKKLLLSDSGFYLCAWSLSSGYNSPLHFGNGTRLTVT.

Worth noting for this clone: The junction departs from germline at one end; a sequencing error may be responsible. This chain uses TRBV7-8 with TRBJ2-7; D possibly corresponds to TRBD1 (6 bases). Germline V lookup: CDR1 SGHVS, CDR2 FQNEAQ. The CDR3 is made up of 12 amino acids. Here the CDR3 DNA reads TGTGCCAGCAGCTTAGTACAGGGCCAACAAGTCTTC. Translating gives CASSLVQGQQVF.

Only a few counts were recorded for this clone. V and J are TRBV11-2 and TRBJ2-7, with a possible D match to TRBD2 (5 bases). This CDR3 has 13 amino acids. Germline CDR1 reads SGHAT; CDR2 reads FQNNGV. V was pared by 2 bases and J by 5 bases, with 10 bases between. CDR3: CASSLFLGDEQYF. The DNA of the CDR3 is TGTGCCAGCAGCTTATTTTTGGGAGACGAGCAGTACTTC.

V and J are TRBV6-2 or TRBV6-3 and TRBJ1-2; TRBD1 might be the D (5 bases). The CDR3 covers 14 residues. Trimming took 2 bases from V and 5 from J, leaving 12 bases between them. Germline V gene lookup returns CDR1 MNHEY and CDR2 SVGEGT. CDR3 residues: CASSYQGWGYGYTF. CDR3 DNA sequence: TGTGCCAGCAGTTACCAGGGTTGGGGATATGGCTACACCTTC.

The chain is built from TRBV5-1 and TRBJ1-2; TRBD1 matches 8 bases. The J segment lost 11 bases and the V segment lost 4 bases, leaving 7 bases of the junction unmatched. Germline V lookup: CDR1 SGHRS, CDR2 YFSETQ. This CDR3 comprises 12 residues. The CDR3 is CASSETGGSYTF. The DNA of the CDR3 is TGCGCCAGCAGCGAAACAGGGGGAAGTTACACCTTC.

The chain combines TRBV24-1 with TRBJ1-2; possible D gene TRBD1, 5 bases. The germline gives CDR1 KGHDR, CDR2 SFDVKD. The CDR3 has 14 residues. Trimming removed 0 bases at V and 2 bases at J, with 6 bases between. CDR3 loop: CATSDLNRNYGYTF. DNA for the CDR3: TGTGCCACCAGTGATTTGAACAGGAACTATGGCTACACCTTC.

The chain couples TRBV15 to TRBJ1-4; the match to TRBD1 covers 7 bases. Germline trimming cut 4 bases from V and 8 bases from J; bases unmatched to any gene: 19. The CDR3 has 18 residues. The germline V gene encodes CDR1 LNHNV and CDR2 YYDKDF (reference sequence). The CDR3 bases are TGTGCCACCAGCACGTCGGGACAGCCTTTTCCCGGAGGGGAAAAACTGTTTTTT. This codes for CATSTSGQPFPGGEKLFF.